The 29 T cell receptor beta chains reported below all come from one sample, sequenced in a study of T cell responses to AZD1222 COVID-19 vaccine. Sequencing was performed with immunoSEQ multiplex PCR; in TCRdb, only in-frame clones are kept and a portion is missing. The repertoire holds 150,000 to 200,000 clones, with approximately 90% as singletons. The sequenced sample was peripheral blood, obtained 28 days after the second AZD1222 dose. These receptors came from an adult who received the AZD1222 COVID-19 vaccine.

The rearrangement joins TRBV29-1 to TRBJ2-7; 11 bases line up with TRBD2. The CDR3 is made up of 14 amino acids. Germline CDR1 is SQVTM and CDR2 is ANQGSEA. The trim removed 4 bases at V and 4 bases at J, leaving 6 bases unmatched. CDR3 loop: CSVVLAGGQYEQYF. Written as DNA, the CDR3 is TGCAGCGTTGTGCTAGCGGGAGGCCAATACGAGCAGTACTTC.

Comment on this clone: Other DNA sequences in this specimen translate into the identical CDR3. This chain uses TRBV9 with TRBJ2-2; no firm D call. Trimming pared 0 bases from V and 4 bases from J, leaving 7 bases between. The CDR3 runs 14 residues. Germline CDR1 is SGDLS and CDR2 is YYNGEE. CDR3 coding DNA: TGTGCCAGCAGCGTAGGAGGTGGCACCGGGGAGCTGTTTTTT. This sequence encodes CASSVGGGTGELFF.

The chain is built from TRBV4-2 and TRBJ1-6; D perhaps matches TRBD1 (6 bases). V gave up 2 bases and J gave up 9 bases, with 17 bases separating them. The CDR3 spans 16 residues. The germline gives CDR1 LGHNA, CDR2 YNFKEQ. The CDR3 DNA reads TGTGCCAGCAGCCAACGGGACAACCCCGAGGTTTCACCCCTCCACTTT. It is translated as CASSQRDNPEVSPLHF.

The rearrangement joins TRBV30 to TRBJ2-3; 11 bases are a match to TRBD2. The CDR3 loop spans 13 amino acids. V lost 7 bases and J lost 2; bases outside the gene matches: 2. From germline, CDR1 is GTSNPN and CDR2 SVGIG (reference sequence). CDR3 residues: CASTSGNTDTQYF. DNA for the CDR3: TGTGCCTCGACTAGCGGGAACACAGATACGCAGTATTTT.

The J gene is TRBJ2-6, the V gene TRBV19; D remains ambiguous. This CDR3 is 14 amino acids long. CDR1 LNHDA and CDR2 SQIVND come from the germline V gene (reference sequence). Trimming removed 8 bases from V and 0 bases from J, with 8 bases in between. The CDR3 sequence is CASAPGSGANVLTF. CDR3 nucleotides: TGTGCCAGTGCCCCTGGCTCTGGGGCCAACGTCCTGACTTTC.

Only a few counts were recorded for this clone. The chain carries TRBV4-3 and TRBJ2-3, with a tentative D call TRBD2 (6 bases). The V end was cut by 4 bases, the J end by 2 bases, with 10 bases between. Germline V gene data show CDR1 as LGHNA and CDR2 as YSLEER. CDR3 length equals 14 residues. The CDR3 nucleotides read TGCGCCAGCAGCCGTAGCGGATACACAGATACGCAGTATTTT. Amino acid sequence: CASSRSGYTDTQYF.

This chain connects TRBV7-8 to TRBJ2-3; no reliable D call. The ends were cut back, 5 bases at V and 4 bases at J, with 13 bases in the middle. The germline V gene has CDR1 SGHVS and CDR2 FQNEAQ. The CDR3 sequence is 14 residues long. The CDR3 reads CASSTPSSADTQYF. The CDR3 nucleotides read TGTGCCAGCAGCACCCCATCCAGCGCAGATACGCAGTATTTT.

This rearrangement joins TRBV6-1 to TRBJ1-5, with D possibly being TRBD1 (5 bases). The germline CDR1 and CDR2 sequences are MNHNS and SASEGT. The CDR3 spans 12 residues. Trimming removed 1 base at V and 9 bases at J, with 7 bases between. CDR3 loop: CASSEGGGPQHF. DNA for the CDR3: TGTGCCAGCAGTGAAGGGGGGGGGCCCCAGCATTTT.

The V call is TRBV7-3, the J call TRBJ2-7; 13 positions match TRBD2. Germline trimming cut 5 bases from V and 4 bases from J; bases unmatched to any gene: 5. The CDR3 length is 15 residues. The germline V gene has CDR1 SGHTA and CDR2 FQGTGA. This CDR3 reads CASSRTSGSMYEQYF. Written as DNA, the CDR3 is TGTGCCAGCAGCCGGACTAGCGGGAGCATGTACGAGCAGTACTTC.

V usage is TRBV19 and J usage is TRBJ2-1; a weak D match, TRBD2 (6 bases). Germline V gene lookup returns CDR1 LNHDA and CDR2 SQIVND (reference sequence). This CDR3 has 15 amino acids. Trimming shortened V by 10 bases and J by 8 bases, and 24 bases separated the two germline ends. CDR3 nucleotide sequence: TGTGCCACCTACGGAGGGTCAGGGAGCAGGGATGAGCAGTTCTTC. The encoded protein is CATYGGSGSRDEQFF.

The rearrangement joins TRBV21-1 to TRBJ2-1; the D segment call TRBD1 is taken from the table without a DNA check. TRBV21-1 is listed as a pseudogene. The CDR3 totals 15 residues. CDR3 bases: TGTGCCAGCAGCAACCGGGACAGGGCCTACAATGAGCAGTTCTTC. Translation: CASSNRDRAYNEQFF.

This clone occurred once. The chain carries TRBV15 and TRBJ2-1, with TRBD2 matching over 14 bases. The CDR3 contains 17 residues. V lost 0 bases and J lost 7; bases outside the gene matches: 5. Germline lookup yields CDR1 LNHNV and CDR2 YYDKDF (reference sequence). The CDR3 sequence: CATSRDGGLAGVNEQFF. In nucleotides, the CDR3 is TGTGCCACCAGCAGAGACGGGGGACTAGCGGGAGTAAATGAGCAGTTCTTC.

This chain uses TRBV6-5 with TRBJ1-6; possible D gene TRBD1, 6 bases. The germline V and J ends were trimmed by 4 bases and 9 bases, with 10 bases remaining between them. The CDR3 contains 13 residues. Germline values: CDR1 MNHEY, CDR2 SVGAGI. The CDR3 nucleotides are TGTGCCAGCAGTTCGGACAGTAGTTCACCCCTCCACTTT. Its protein is CASSSDSSSPLHF.

The V and J genes are TRBV7-6 and TRBJ2-7; D is possibly TRBD2 (7 bases). Looked up from germline, CDR1 is SGHVS and CDR2 is FNYEAQ. Between the trimmed V and J ends, which lost 0 bases and 5 bases, there was a span of 11 bases. CDR3 length equals 14 residues. CDR3 protein: CASSLAPGGDEQYF. CDR3 in DNA: TGTGCCAGCAGCTTAGCCCCGGGGGGCGACGAGCAGTACTTC.

The genes are TRBV28 and TRBJ1-4; a possible D gene is TRBD1 (6 bases). This CDR3 contains 14 residues. Trimming removed 6 bases from V and 7 bases from J, with 15 bases in between. Germline CDR1 reads MDHEN; CDR2 reads SYDVKM. Here the CDR3 reads CASSARGGAEKLFF. CDR3 nucleotide sequence: TGTGCCAGCAGCGCCCGGGGGGGGGCTGAAAAACTGTTTTTT.

The rearrangement links TRBV19 to TRBJ2-1, with 13 bases that match TRBD2. Germline loops: CDR1 LNHDA, CDR2 SQIVND (reference sequence). Trimming at V came to 3 bases and at J to 6 bases, leaving 8 bases not matched to a gene. This CDR3 region has 17 residues. CDR3 in amino acids: CASSIWTSGSMGNEQFF. In nucleotides, the CDR3 is TGTGCCAGTAGTATTTGGACTAGCGGGAGTATGGGCAATGAGCAGTTCTTC.

The genes are TRBV5-1 and TRBJ2-5; D perhaps matches TRBD1 (5 bases). CDR1 and CDR2 from the germline V gene are SGHRS and YFSETQ. CDR3 length: 13 amino acids. Trimming removed 4 bases at V and 5 bases at J, with 12 bases between. The CDR3 nucleotides read TGCGCCAGCAGCCCTGGGGCGCGGGAGACCCAGTACTTC. Protein product: CASSPGARETQYF. Filled out from reference TRBV5-1 and TRBJ2-5, the complete variable domain reads KAGVTQTPRYLIKTRGQQVTLSCSPISGHRSVSWYQQTPGQGLQFLFEYFSETQRNKGNFPGRFSGRQFSNSRSEMNVSTLELGDSALYLCASSPGARETQYFGPGTRLLVL.

The chain couples TRBV30 to TRBJ2-7; 7 bases are shared with TRBD1. In germline, CDR1 is GTSNPN, CDR2 SVGIG (reference sequence). Trimming cost V 8 bases and J 2 bases; bases outside gene matches: 6. The CDR3 spans 12 residues. For the CDR3, the DNA is TGTGCCCGACAACAGGGGACCTACGAGCAGTACTTC. Translated: CARQQGTYEQYF. Full variable domain (missing parts from reference TRBV30 and TRBJ2-7): SQTIHQWPATLVQPVGSPLSLECTVEGTSNPNLYWYRQAAGRGLQLLFYSVGIGQISSEVPQNLSASRPQDRQFILSSKKLLLSDSGFYLCARQQGTYEQYFGPGTRLTVT.

The chain recombines TRBV19 with TRBJ2-3; TRBD2 matches at 13 bases. The CDR3 consists of 16 residues. Losses at the gene ends were 4 bases for V and 6 bases for J; bases not matched to a gene: 7. Germline V gives CDR1 LNHDA, CDR2 SQIVND (reference sequence). CDR3 region: CASSTTSGRISDTQYF. The CDR3 DNA reads TGTGCCAGTAGTACGACTAGCGGGAGGATCTCGGATACGCAGTATTTT.

The chain couples TRBV11-1 to TRBJ2-7, with D hard to call. Trimming pared 2 bases from V and 4 bases from J, leaving 6 bases between. This CDR3 comprises 12 residues. Germline V CDR1 and CDR2: SGHAT, FQDESV (reference sequence). CDR3 amino acids: CASSLPGYEQYF. The CDR3 coding sequence is TGTGCCAGCAGCTTACCAGGTTACGAGCAGTACTTC.

V usage is TRBV19 and J usage is TRBJ1-4, with 7 bases that match TRBD1. V was pared by 7 bases and J by 4 bases, with 15 bases of the junction left unmatched. CDR3 length: 17 residues. CDR1 is LNHDA, CDR2 SQIVND, per germline (reference sequence). CDR3 protein: CASKGAAWNSGNEKLFF. The CDR3 DNA reads TGTGCCAGTAAGGGGGCAGCCTGGAACTCGGGTAATGAAAAACTGTTTTTT.

The J gene is TRBJ2-2, the V gene TRBV10-1, with D tentatively TRBD2 (6 bases). This CDR3 region has 17 residues. Per germline, CDR1 WNHNN and CDR2 SYGVQD (reference sequence). CDR3 nucleotides: TGCGCGCAGGGACGAGGGATGAGAGGGAGGACCACCGGGGAGCTGTTTTTT. Its translation is CAQGRGMRGRTTGELFF.

The chain recombines TRBV7-2 with TRBJ2-3, with D perhaps matching TRBD2 (6 bases). Germline CDR1 is SGHTA and CDR2 is FQGNSA. Deletions cut 1 base from V and 3 bases from J, with 14 bases between. The CDR3 spans 16 residues. DNA for the CDR3: TGTGCCAGCAGCTTAGGGGGGGAAGCAAGTACAGATACGCAGTATTTT. Amino acid sequence: CASSLGGEASTDTQYF.

The sample holds one count of this clone. The gene calls are TRBV30 and TRBJ1-4; the D is unclear. This CDR3 has 14 residues. Germline values: CDR1 GTSNPN, CDR2 SVGIG (reference sequence). V was clipped by 0 bases and J by 4 bases, with 9 bases between them. The CDR3 sequence: CAWSVQQYNEKLFF. In DNA form, the CDR3 reads TGTGCCTGGAGTGTTCAACAGTATAATGAAAAACTGTTTTTT.

This rearrangement joins TRBV10-2 to TRBJ2-6, with D unclear. Trimming left V 7 bases short and J 2 bases short, with 6 bases between. CDR1 is WSHSY, CDR2 SAAADI, per germline. The CDR3 spans 13 residues. DNA for the CDR3: TGCGCCAGCATTATAACTGGGGCCAACGTCCTGACTTTC. Residues: CASIITGANVLTF.

This clone was detected only a few times. The V and J genes are TRBV4-3 and TRBJ1-2, with unresolved D. Germline CDR1 LGHNA, CDR2 YSLEER. V lost 4 bases, J lost 1 base, and 10 bases lay in between. This CDR3 has 14 amino acids. CDR3 sequence (DNA): TGCGCCAGCAGCCCGCCAGCCGTTAACTATGGCTACACCTTC. As protein: CASSPPAVNYGYTF.

The rearrangement uses TRBV6-5 and TRBJ2-5; possibly TRBD1 or TRBD2 for D (5 bases each). This CDR3 has 14 amino acids. Germline V gene sequence: CDR1 MNHEY, CDR2 SVGAGI. V lost 6 bases to trimming and J lost 5 bases, with 16 bases between them. The DNA for the CDR3 is TGTGCCAGCAGCGCCTTATCGGGGCGGGAGACCCAGTACTTC. It yields the protein CASSALSGRETQYF.

This clone has just one count. The chain uses TRBV5-4 and TRBJ2-1; D gene unclear. The CDR3 loop spans 13 amino acids. V was trimmed by 2 bases and J by 6 bases, leaving 9 bases between them. Germline CDR1 SGHNT, CDR2 YYREEE (reference sequence). CDR3 nucleotide sequence: TGTGCCAGCAGCTTTGCAGGCTTCAATGAGCAGTTCTTC. Encoded protein: CASSFAGFNEQFF.

This rearrangement joins TRBV19 to TRBJ2-7; TRBD2 matches at 13 bases. V shed 1 base, J shed 2 bases, and the junction held 2 bases outside the gene matches. From germline, CDR1 is LNHDA and CDR2 SQIVND (reference sequence). CDR3 length: 16 residues. This CDR3 is CASSIGGTSGAYEQYF. CDR3 coding DNA: TGTGCCAGTAGTATAGGGGGGACTAGCGGGGCCTACGAGCAGTACTTC.